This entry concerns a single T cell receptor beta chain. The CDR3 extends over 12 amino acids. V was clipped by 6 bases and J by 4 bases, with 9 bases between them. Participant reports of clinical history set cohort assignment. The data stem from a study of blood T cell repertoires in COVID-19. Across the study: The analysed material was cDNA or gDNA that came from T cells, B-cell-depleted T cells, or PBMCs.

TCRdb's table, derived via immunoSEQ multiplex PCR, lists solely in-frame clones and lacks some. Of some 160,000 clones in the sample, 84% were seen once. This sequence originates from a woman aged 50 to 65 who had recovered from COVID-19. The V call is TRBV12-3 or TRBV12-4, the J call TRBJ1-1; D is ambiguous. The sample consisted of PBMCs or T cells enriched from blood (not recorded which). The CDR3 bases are TGTGCCAGCAGCCCTCTAGGCACTGAAGCTTTCTTT. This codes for CASSPLGTEAFF.